The 19 T cell receptor beta chains reported below all come from one sample, sequenced in a study of blood T cell repertoires in COVID-19. Produced via immunoSEQ multiplex PCR; TCRdb's table is partial and in-frame only. The sample holds approximately 170,000 clones; around 85% are singletons and the top ten take about 1.2%. Material: peripheral blood. These TCRs come from a man between 60 and 75 years old who had recovered from COVID-19.

The J gene is TRBJ2-7, the V gene TRBV12-3 or TRBV12-4; a possible D gene is TRBD2 (6 bases). The ends were cut back, 7 bases at V and 6 bases at J, with 16 bases in the middle. The CDR3 totals 13 residues. In DNA, the CDR3 is TGTGCCAGCACCGGGGGAAGGAGGGGCGAGCAGTACTTC. Translation: CASTGGRRGEQYF.

The V and J genes are TRBV6-5 and TRBJ1-6; TRBD1 agrees at 9 bases. V was pared by 2 bases and J by 7 bases, with 3 bases of the junction left unmatched. Looked up from germline, CDR1 is MNHEY and CDR2 is SVGAGI. The CDR3 loop spans 15 amino acids. The CDR3 DNA reads as TGTGCCAGCAGTTACGGGGGACAGGGAAATTCACCCCTCCACTTT. The encoded protein is CASSYGGQGNSPLHF.

The chain uses TRBV7-2 and TRBJ1-1; D is uncertain. Germline CDR1 is SGHTA and CDR2 is FQGNSA. CDR3 length: 13 residues. V was pared by 1 base and J by 12 bases, with 15 bases between. CDR3 protein: CASSLELTPVPFF. Written as DNA, the CDR3 is TGTGCCAGCAGCTTAGAGCTGACTCCGGTACCTTTCTTT.

The chain recombines TRBV9 with TRBJ1-4; 7 nucleotides agree with TRBD1. The CDR3 sequence is 14 residues long. Germline CDR1 reads SGDLS; CDR2 reads YYNGEE. Germline trimming cut 4 bases from V and 8 bases from J; bases unmatched to any gene: 8. The CDR3: CASSIGQEGEKLFF. The CDR3 coding sequence is TGTGCCAGCAGCATTGGACAGGAGGGAGAAAAACTGTTTTTT.

This chain joins TRBV9 and TRBJ1-6; the match to TRBD1 covers 9 bases. The V segment lost 4 bases and the J segment 6 bases; nucleotides outside the gene matches: 5. The CDR3 loop spans 15 amino acids. Germline V gene sequence: CDR1 SGDLS, CDR2 YYNGEE. This CDR3 is CASSPRTGANSPLHF. CDR3 bases: TGTGCCAGCAGCCCCCGGACAGGGGCTAATTCACCCCTCCACTTT.

The rearrangement links TRBV6-2 or TRBV6-3 to TRBJ2-1; TRBD2 agrees at 11 bases. The V gene end was trimmed by 7 bases and the J gene end by 4 bases; junction bases not matched to a gene: 3. The CDR3 has 14 amino acids. CDR1 MNHEY and CDR2 SVGEGT come from the germline V gene. The CDR3 sequence: CASNPSGGYNEQFF. CDR3 in DNA: TGTGCCAGCAACCCTAGCGGGGGGTACAATGAGCAGTTCTTC.

This rearrangement joins TRBV12-5 to TRBJ2-3; 12 nucleotides agree with TRBD1. V was clipped by 5 bases and J by 5 bases; unmatched bases: 8. CDR1 and CDR2 (germline): LGHNT, FRNRAP. The CDR3 loop spans 16 amino acids. CDR3 amino acids: CASGVGTGGYVDTQYF. The CDR3 DNA is TGTGCTAGTGGTGTTGGGACAGGGGGCTATGTAGATACGCAGTATTTT.

J is TRBJ2-5 and V is TRBV10-3; tentative D call: TRBD2 (6 bases). The CDR3 runs 16 residues. Trimming pared 0 bases from V and 4 bases from J, leaving 15 bases between. Germline assignment: CDR1 ENHRY and CDR2 SYGVKD. CDR3 DNA sequence: TGTGCCATCAGTGAGTCCCCGGGCGGGGTGTTAGAGACCCAGTACTTC. Encoded protein: CAISESPGGVLETQYF.

This chain uses TRBV2 with TRBJ2-7; perhaps TRBD2 as D (7 bases). Germline V gene data show CDR1 as SNHLY and CDR2 as FYNNEI. Trimming cost V 7 bases and J 0 bases, with 28 bases left between them. The CDR3 is made up of 19 amino acids. For the CDR3, the DNA is TGTGCCAGCAAAGGTCCCCACAGCTACAGGGACTACTACTCCTACGAGCAGTACTTC. Protein sequence: CASKGPHSYRDYYSYEQYF.

V and J are TRBV7-8 and TRBJ2-2, with 7 nucleotides matching TRBD2. The ends lost 4 bases at V and 4 bases at J; junction bases unmatched: 6. From germline, CDR1 is SGHVS and CDR2 FQNEAQ. CDR3 length equals 15 residues. CDR3 in DNA: TGTGCCAGCAGCTCTTACTCTAGCGGCACCGGGGAGCTGTTTTTT. Protein sequence: CASSSYSSGTGELFF.

This clone was seen just once. The chain couples TRBV12-5 to TRBJ2-3, with TRBD1 identical over 8 bases. CDR1 and CDR2 from the germline V gene are LGHNT and FRNRAP. The CDR3 contains 15 residues. The V and J ends lost 6 bases and 4 bases, in that order; junction bases with no gene match: 9. The CDR3, as DNA: TGTGCTAGTGGCTTCGGGACAGGAGGAGCAGATACGCAGTATTTT. Amino acid sequence: CASGFGTGGADTQYF.

The chain combines TRBV18 with TRBJ2-5; 13 bases map to TRBD2. Trimming removed 3 bases from V and 3 bases from J; junction bases left unmatched: 4. CDR3 length: 16 residues. The V gene's germline CDR1 is KGHSH and CDR2 LQKENI. CDR3 nucleotide sequence: TGTGCCAGCTCACCTGGGACTAGCGGGGTGGAAGAGACCCAGTACTTC. Amino acid sequence: CASSPGTSGVEETQYF.

CDR3 sequence reads: CSASRGWDQPQHF. The CDR3 region has the DNA TGCAGTGCTAGTAGGGGGTGGGATCAGCCCCAGCATTTT. The chain employs TRBV20-1 and TRBJ1-5; tentative D call: TRBD1 (6 bases). Per the germline V gene, CDR1 is DFQATT and CDR2 is SNEGSKA (reference sequence). V lost 3 bases and J 5 bases, leaving 11 bases between the germline ends. This CDR3 comprises 13 residues.

This sequence joins TRBV15 and TRBJ1-1, with 7 bases identical to TRBD1. CDR1 LNHNV and CDR2 YYDKDF come from the germline V gene (reference sequence). This CDR3 region has 16 residues. The J segment lost 4 bases and the V segment lost 1 base, leaving 9 bases of the junction unmatched. CDR3 sequence reads: CATSRGGDRTGTEAFF. CDR3 DNA: TGTGCCACCAGCAGAGGAGGAGACAGGACAGGCACTGAAGCTTTCTTT.

The genes are TRBV28 and TRBJ2-7; D call uncertain. Germline V gene data show CDR1 as MDHEN and CDR2 as SYDVKM. Deletions cut 6 bases from V and 0 bases from J, with 9 bases between. This CDR3 has 13 residues. The CDR3 sequence: CASSVVSSYEQYF. Here the CDR3 DNA reads TGTGCCAGCAGCGTAGTCTCCTCCTACGAGCAGTACTTC.

V is TRBV7-3 and J is TRBJ2-2; D perhaps matches TRBD1 (6 bases). CDR1 and CDR2 from the germline V gene are SGHTA and FQGTGA. This CDR3 spans 15 amino acids. Trimming removed 5 bases at V and 3 bases at J, with 13 bases between. The CDR3 spells CASSRAGADTGELFF. DNA of the CDR3: TGTGCCAGCAGCCGGGCAGGGGCGGACACCGGGGAGCTGTTTTTT.

The gene calls are TRBV11-3 and TRBJ2-7; tentative D call: TRBD1 (5 bases). This CDR3 is built from 12 residues. The V gene's germline CDR1 is SGHNT and CDR2 YENEEA. V was cut by 2 bases and J by 7 bases, with 9 bases left in between. The CDR3 reads CASSLTGVEQYF. CDR3 bases: TGTGCCAGCAGCTTAACAGGTGTGGAGCAGTACTTC.

CDR3 amino acids: CATPRKISNQPQHF. The CDR3 nucleotides are TGTGCCACCCCGCGGAAGATTAGCAATCAGCCCCAGCATTTT. The chain uses TRBV5-6 and TRBJ1-5; unclear D gene. The CDR3 loop spans 14 amino acids. Looked up from germline, CDR1 is SGHDT and CDR2 is YYEEEE. The V and J ends lost 9 bases and 0 bases respectively, with 13 bases between them.

This chain joins TRBV18 and TRBJ2-7; 8 bases align to TRBD1. Unmatched junction bases numbered 6, after V lost 3 bases and J lost 5 bases. Germline CDR1 reads KGHSH; CDR2 reads LQKENI. The CDR3 totals 14 residues. The CDR3 nucleotides are TGTGCCAGCTCACCTTCGGGACAGGCCCACGAGCAGTACTTC. Protein: CASSPSGQAHEQYF.